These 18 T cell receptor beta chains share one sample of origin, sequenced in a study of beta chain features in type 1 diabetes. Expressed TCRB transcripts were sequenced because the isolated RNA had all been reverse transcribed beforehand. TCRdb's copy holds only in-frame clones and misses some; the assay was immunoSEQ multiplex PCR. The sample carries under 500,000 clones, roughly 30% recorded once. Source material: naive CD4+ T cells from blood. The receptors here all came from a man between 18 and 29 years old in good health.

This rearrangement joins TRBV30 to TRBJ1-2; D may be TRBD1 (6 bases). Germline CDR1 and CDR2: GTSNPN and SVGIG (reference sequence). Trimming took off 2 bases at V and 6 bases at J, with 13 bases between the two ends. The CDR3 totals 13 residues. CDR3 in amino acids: CAWSPSRGNGYTF. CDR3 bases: TGTGCCTGGAGTCCTTCCAGGGGAAATGGCTACACCTTC.

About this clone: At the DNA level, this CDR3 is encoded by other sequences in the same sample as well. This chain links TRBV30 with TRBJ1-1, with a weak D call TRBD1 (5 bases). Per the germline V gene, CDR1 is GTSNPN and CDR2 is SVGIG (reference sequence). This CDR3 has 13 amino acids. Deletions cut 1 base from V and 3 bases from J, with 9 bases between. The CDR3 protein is CAWSDRRDTEAFF. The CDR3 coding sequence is TGTGCCTGGAGTGACAGGCGCGACACTGAAGCTTTCTTT.

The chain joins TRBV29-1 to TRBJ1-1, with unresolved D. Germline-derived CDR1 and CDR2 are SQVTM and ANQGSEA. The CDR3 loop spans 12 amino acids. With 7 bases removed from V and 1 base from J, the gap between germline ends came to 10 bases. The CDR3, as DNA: TGCAGCGCTCACTCTGGGAACACTGAAGCTTTCTTT. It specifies CSAHSGNTEAFF.

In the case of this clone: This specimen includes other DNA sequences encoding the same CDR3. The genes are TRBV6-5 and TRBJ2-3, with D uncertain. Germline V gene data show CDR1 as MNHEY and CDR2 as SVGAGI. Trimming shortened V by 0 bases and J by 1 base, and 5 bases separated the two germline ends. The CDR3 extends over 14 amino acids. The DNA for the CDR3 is TGTGCCAGCAGTTACTCCCTGGGCACAGATACGCAGTATTTT. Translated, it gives CASSYSLGTDTQYF.

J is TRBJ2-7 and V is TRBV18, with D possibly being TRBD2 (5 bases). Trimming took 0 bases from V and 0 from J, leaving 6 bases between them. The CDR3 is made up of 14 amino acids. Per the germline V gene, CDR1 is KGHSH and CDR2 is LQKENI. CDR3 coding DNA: TGTGCCAGCTCACCACCGGGGAGCTCCTACGAGCAGTACTTC. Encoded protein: CASSPPGSSYEQYF.

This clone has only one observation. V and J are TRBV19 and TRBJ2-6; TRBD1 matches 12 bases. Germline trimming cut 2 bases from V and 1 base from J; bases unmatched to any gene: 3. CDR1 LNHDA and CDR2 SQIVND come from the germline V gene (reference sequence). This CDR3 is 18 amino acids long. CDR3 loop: CASSITGQGASGANVLTF. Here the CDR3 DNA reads TGTGCCAGTAGTATAACGGGACAGGGGGCTTCTGGGGCCAACGTCCTGACTTTC.

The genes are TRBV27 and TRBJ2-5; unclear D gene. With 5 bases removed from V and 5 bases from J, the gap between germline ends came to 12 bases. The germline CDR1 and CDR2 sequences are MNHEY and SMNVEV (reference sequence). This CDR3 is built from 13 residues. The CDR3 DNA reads TGTGCCAGCAGTCCCCGTTACTGGGAGACCCAGTACTTC. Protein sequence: CASSPRYWETQYF.

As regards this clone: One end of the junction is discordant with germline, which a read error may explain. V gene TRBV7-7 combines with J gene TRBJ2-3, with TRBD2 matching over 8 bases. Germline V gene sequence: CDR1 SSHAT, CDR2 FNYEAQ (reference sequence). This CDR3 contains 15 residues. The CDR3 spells CASSRIGLATDTQYF. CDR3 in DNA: TGTGCTAGCAGCCGTATAGGACTAGCAACAGATACGCAGTATTTT.

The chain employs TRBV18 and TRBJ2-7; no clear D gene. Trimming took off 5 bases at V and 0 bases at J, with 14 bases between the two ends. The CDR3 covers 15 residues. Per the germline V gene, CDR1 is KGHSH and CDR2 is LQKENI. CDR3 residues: CASSEGPGPSYEQYF. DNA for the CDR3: TGTGCCAGCTCAGAAGGCCCCGGGCCCTCCTACGAGCAGTACTTC.

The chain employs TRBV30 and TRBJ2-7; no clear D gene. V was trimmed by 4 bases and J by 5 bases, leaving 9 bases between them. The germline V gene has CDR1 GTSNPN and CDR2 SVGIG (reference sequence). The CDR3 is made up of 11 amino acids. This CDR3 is CAWTIGNEQYF. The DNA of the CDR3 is TGTGCCTGGACGATTGGCAACGAGCAGTACTTC.

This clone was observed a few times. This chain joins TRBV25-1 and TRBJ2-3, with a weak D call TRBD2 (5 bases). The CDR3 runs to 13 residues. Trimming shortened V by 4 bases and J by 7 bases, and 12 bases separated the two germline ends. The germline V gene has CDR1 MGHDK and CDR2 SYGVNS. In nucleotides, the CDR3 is TGTGCCAGCAGTGGGAGCCCGGGGAATACGCAGTATTTT. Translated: CASSGSPGNTQYF.

CDR3 region: CAWSDTQANQPQHF. CDR3 sequence (DNA): TGTGCCTGGAGTGACACACAAGCAAATCAGCCCCAGCATTTT. J is TRBJ1-5 and V is TRBV30; D gene unclear. V lost 1 base and J lost 4, with 11 bases in between. The CDR3 has 14 amino acids. Germline V gene sequence: CDR1 GTSNPN, CDR2 SVGIG (reference sequence).

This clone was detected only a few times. The CDR3 here is CAWRLSGATGELFF. For the CDR3, the DNA is TGTGCCTGGAGGTTGAGCGGGGCAACCGGGGAGCTGTTTTTT. The chain employs TRBV30 and TRBJ2-2, with 7 bases lining up with TRBD2. Germline values: CDR1 GTSNPN, CDR2 SVGIG (reference sequence). The CDR3 totals 14 residues. The V gene end was trimmed by 3 bases and the J gene end by 5 bases; junction bases not matched to a gene: 6.

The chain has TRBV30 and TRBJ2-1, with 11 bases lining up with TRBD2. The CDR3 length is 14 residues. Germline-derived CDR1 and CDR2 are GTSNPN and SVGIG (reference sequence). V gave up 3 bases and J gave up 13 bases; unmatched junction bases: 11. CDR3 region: CAWSGGTSGRPQFF. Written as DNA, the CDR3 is TGTGCCTGGAGCGGTGGGACTAGCGGTCGTCCCCAGTTCTTC.

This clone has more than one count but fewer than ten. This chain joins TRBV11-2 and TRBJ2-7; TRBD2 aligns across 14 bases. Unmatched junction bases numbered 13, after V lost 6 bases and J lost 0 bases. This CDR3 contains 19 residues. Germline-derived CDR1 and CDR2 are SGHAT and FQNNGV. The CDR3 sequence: CASRRPGTSGSMRSYEQYF. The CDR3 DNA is TGTGCCAGCAGGCGTCCCGGGACTAGCGGGAGTATGCGCTCCTACGAGCAGTACTTC. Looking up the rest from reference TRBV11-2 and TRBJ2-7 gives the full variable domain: EAGVAQSPRYKIIEKRQSVAFWCNPISGHATLYWYQQILGQGPKLLIQFQNNGVVDDSQLPKDRFSAERLKGVDSTLKIQPAKLEDSAVYLCASRRPGTSGSMRSYEQYFGPGTRLTVT.

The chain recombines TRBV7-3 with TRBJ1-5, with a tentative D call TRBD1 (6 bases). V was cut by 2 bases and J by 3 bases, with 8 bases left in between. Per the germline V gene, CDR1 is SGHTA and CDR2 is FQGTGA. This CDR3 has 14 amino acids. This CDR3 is CASSLPGANQPQHF. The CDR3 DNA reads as TGTGCCAGCAGCTTACCAGGGGCCAATCAGCCCCAGCATTTT.

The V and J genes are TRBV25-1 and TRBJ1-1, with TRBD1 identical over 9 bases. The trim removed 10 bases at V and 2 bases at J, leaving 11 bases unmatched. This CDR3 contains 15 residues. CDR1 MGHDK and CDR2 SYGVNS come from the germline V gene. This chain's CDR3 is CATKQWTGVNTEAFF. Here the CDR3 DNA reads TGTGCCACAAAGCAGTGGACAGGGGTAAACACTGAAGCTTTCTTT.

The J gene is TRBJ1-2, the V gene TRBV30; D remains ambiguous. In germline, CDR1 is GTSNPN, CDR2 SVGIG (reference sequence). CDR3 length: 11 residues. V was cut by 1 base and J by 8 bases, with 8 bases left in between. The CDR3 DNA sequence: TGTGCCTGGAGTGAAGTTCTGGGCTACACCTTC. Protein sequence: CAWSEVLGYTF.